Sequencing of this T cell receptor (beta chain) was carried out in a study of response to subunit inactivated influenza vaccine (dated by TCRdb to 2017 to 2018). For the wider study: To follow how T cells responded to a trivalent subunit inactivated influenza vaccine, the researchers relied on deep quantitative profiling of the T cell receptor repertoire. Broad study findings and their caveats: The authors suggested that each seasonal influenza vaccination may recruit only a limited number of new T cells.

This clonotype has just a few counts. Its cognate antigen has yet to be identified. Base-call qualities are not available, and no considerably larger clone is one nucleotide away. Preparation of the library involved RT-PCR. The reads were generated on an Illumina HiSeq 2500. TCRdb cleaned the public reads at Q25 with fastp, built clones with MiXCR and kept in-frame beta chains. Records with the same CDR3 protein are collapsed into one entry carrying the most frequent genes and DNA. The sample table lists hundreds of thousands of distinct CDR3 sequences, about a sixth of them with a count of one. The ten largest clonotypes hold around 10% of the sample. Trimming takes 1 base from V and 2 bases from J, and the germline ends sit 11 bases apart. Per the germline V gene, SGHTA is the CDR1 and FQGNSA is the CDR2. The CDR3, cysteine through phenylalanine, is 15 amino acids long. The DNA shown is the 45-base CDR3, in frame from base 1.

This sequence was found in a middle-aged man who received an inactivated influenza vaccine. Donor details come from another sample of the same person, matched by shared clones. Recombination linked TRBV7-2 to TRBJ1-2; possibly the D gene is TRBD1, per 5 matching bases. Material: PBMCs from blood, obtained about 13 days after vaccination. The nucleotide sequence reads TGTGCCAGCAGCTTAGGAGGGGCTCGGAACTATGGCTACACCTTC. It is translated as CASSLGGARNYGYTF.